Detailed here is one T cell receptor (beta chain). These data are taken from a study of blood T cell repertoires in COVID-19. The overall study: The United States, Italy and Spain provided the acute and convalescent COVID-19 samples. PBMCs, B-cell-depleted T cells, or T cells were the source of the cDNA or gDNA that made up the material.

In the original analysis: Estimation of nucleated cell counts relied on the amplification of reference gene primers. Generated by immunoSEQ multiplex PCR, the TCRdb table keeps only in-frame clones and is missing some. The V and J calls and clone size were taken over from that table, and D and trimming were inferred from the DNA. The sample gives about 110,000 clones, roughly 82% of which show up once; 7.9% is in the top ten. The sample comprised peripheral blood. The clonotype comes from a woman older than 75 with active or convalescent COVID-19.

The CDR3 here is CASTPGSPYEQYF. In nucleotides, the CDR3 is TGTGCCAGCACACCCGGGTCCCCTTACGAGCAGTACTTC. The rearrangement links TRBV28 to TRBJ2-7, with D unresolved. This CDR3 contains 13 residues. V lost 7 bases and J 4 bases, leaving 14 bases between the germline ends. Looked up from germline, CDR1 is MDHEN and CDR2 is SYDVKM.